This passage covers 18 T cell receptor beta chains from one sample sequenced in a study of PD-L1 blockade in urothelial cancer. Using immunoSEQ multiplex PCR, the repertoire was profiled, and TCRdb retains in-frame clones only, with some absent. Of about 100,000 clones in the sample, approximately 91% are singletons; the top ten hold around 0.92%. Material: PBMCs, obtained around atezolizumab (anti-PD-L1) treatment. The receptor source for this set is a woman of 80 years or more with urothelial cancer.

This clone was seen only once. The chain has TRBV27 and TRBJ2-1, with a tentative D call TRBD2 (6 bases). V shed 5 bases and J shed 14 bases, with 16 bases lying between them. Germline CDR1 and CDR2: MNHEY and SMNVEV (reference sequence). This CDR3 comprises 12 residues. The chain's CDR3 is CASSAGTDPKFF. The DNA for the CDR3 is TGTGCCAGCAGTGCGGGGACCGACCCGAAGTTCTTC.

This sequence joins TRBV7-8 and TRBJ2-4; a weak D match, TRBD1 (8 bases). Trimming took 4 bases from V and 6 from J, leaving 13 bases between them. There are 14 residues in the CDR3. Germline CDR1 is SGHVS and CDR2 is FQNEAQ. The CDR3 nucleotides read TGTGCCAGCAGCTCACAGGGGGGGGGAAACATTCAGTACTTC. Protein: CASSSQGGGNIQYF. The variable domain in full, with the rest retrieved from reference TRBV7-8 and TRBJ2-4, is GAGVSQSPRYKVAKRGQDVALRCDPISGHVSLFWYQQALGQGPEFLTYFQNEAQLDKSGLPSDRFFAERPEGSVSTLKIQRTQQEDSAVYLCASSSQGGGNIQYFGAGTRLSVL.

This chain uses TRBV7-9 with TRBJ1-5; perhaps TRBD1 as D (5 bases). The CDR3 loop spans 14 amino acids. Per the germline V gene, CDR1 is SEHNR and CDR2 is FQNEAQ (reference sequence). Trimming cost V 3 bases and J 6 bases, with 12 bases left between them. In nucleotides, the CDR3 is TGTGCCAGCAGCTTGGACGGGGGAAGTCAGCCCCAGCATTTT. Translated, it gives CASSLDGGSQPQHF.

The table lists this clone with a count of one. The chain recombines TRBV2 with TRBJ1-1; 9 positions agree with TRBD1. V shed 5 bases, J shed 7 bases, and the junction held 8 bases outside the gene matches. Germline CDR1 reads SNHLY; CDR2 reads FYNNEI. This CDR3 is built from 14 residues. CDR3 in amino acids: CASSPDRGMNEAFF. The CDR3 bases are TGTGCCAGCAGTCCCGACAGGGGGATGAATGAAGCTTTCTTT.

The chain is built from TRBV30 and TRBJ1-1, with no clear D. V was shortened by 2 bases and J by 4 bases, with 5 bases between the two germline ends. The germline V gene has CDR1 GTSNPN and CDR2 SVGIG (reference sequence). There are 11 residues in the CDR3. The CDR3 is CAWSLRTEAFF. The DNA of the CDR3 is TGTGCCTGGAGTCTGCGCACTGAAGCTTTCTTT.

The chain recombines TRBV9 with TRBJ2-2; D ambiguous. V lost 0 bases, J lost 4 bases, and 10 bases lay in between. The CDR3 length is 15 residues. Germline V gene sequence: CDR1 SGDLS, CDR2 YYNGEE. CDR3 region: CASSVAQAGTGELFF. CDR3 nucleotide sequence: TGTGCCAGCAGCGTAGCTCAGGCCGGCACCGGGGAGCTGTTTTTT.

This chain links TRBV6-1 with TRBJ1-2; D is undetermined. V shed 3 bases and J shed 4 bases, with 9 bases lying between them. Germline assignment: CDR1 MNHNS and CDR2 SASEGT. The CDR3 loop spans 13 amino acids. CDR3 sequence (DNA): TGTGCCAGCAGTGACCTAAGAATCTATGGCTACACCTTC. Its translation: CASSDLRIYGYTF.

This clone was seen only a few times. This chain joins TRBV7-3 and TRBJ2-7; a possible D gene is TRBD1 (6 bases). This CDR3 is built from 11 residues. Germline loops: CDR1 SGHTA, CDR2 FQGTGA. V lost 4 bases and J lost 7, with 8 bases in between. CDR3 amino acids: CASSSGTEQYF. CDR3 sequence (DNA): TGTGCCAGCAGCTCCGGGACAGAGCAGTACTTC.

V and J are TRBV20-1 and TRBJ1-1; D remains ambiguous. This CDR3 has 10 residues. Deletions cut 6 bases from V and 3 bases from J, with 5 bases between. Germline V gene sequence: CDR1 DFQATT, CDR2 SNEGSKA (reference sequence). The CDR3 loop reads CSAPYTEAFF. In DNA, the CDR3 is TGCAGTGCCCCATACACTGAAGCTTTCTTT.

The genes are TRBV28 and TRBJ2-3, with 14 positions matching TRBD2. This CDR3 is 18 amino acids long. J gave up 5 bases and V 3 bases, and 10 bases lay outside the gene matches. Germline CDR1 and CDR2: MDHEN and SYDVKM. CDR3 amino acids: CASSFRTSGRLLGDTQYF. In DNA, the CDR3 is TGTGCCAGCAGTTTCCGGACTAGCGGGAGGTTGTTAGGAGATACGCAGTATTTT.

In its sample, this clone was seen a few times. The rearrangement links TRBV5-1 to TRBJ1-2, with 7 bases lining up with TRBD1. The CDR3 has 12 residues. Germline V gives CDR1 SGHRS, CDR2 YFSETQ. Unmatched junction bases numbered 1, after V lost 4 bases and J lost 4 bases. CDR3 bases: TGCGCCAGCAGCCGGGACAGCTATGGCTACACCTTC. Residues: CASSRDSYGYTF. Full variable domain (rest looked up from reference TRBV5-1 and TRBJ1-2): KAGVTQTPRYLIKTRGQQVTLSCSPISGHRSVSWYQQTPGQGLQFLFEYFSETQRNKGNFPGRFSGRQFSNSRSEMNVSTLELGDSALYLCASSRDSYGYTFGSGTRLTVV.

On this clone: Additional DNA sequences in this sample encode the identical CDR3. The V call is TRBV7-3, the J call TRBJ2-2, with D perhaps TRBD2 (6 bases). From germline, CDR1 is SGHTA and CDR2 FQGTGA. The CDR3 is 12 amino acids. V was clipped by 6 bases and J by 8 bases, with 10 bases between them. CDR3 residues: CASSSRGGELFF. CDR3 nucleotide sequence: TGTGCCAGCAGTTCCCGGGGGGGGGAGCTGTTTTTT. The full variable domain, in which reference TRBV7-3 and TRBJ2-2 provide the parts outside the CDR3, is GAGVSQTPSNKVTEKGKYVELRCDPISGHTALYWYRQSLGQGPEFLIYFQGTGAADDSGLPNDRFFAVRPEGSVSTLKIQRTERGDSAVYLCASSSRGGELFFGEGSRLTVL.

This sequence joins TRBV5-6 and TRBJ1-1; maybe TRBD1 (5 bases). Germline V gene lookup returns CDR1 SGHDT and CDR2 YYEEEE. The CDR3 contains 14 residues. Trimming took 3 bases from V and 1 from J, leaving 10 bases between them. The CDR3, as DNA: TGTGCCAGCAGCTCAGGGCGCGGGAACACTGAAGCTTTCTTT. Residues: CASSSGRGNTEAFF.

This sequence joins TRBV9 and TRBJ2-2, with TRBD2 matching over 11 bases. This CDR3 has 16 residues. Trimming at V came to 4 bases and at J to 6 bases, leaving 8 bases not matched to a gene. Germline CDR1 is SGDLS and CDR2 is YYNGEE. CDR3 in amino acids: CASSITSGSFAGELFF. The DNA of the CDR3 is TGTGCCAGCAGCATAACTAGCGGGAGTTTTGCCGGGGAGCTGTTTTTT.

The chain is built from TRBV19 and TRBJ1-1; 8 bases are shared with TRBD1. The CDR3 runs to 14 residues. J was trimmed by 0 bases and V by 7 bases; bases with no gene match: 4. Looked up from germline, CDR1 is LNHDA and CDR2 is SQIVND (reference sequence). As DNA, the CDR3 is TGTGCCAGTACCCTGGGACAGGTGAACACTGAAGCTTTCTTT. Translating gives CASTLGQVNTEAFF.

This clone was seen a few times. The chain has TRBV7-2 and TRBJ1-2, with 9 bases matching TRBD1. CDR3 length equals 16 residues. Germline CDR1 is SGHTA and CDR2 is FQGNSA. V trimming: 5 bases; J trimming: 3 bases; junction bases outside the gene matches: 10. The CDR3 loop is CASSQGTGNLHYGYTF. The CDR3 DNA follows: TGTGCCAGCAGCCAGGGGACAGGGAATCTTCACTATGGCTACACCTTC. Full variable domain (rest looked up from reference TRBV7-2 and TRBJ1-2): GAGVSQSPSNKVTEKGKDVELRCDPISGHTALYWYRQSLGQGLEFLIYFQGNSAPDKSGLPSDRFSAERTGGSVSTLTIQRTQQEDSAVYLCASSQGTGNLHYGYTFGSGTRLTVV.

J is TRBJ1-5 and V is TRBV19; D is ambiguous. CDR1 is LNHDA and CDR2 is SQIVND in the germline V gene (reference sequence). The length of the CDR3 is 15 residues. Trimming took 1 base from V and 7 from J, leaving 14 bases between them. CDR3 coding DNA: TGTGCCAGTAGTATAGGCGGTTTGGGGAGGCAGCCCCAGCATTTT. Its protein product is CASSIGGLGRQPQHF.

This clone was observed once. The CDR3 bases are TGTGCCAGCTCACCCGGGACTAGCGGCCTTATCACAGATACGCAGTATTTT. It specifies CASSPGTSGLITDTQYF. The chain couples TRBV18 to TRBJ2-3, with TRBD2 matching 11 bases. CDR3 size: 17 residues. Losses at the gene ends were 3 bases for V and 2 bases for J; bases not matched to a gene: 7. CDR1 and CDR2 (germline): KGHSH, LQKENI.